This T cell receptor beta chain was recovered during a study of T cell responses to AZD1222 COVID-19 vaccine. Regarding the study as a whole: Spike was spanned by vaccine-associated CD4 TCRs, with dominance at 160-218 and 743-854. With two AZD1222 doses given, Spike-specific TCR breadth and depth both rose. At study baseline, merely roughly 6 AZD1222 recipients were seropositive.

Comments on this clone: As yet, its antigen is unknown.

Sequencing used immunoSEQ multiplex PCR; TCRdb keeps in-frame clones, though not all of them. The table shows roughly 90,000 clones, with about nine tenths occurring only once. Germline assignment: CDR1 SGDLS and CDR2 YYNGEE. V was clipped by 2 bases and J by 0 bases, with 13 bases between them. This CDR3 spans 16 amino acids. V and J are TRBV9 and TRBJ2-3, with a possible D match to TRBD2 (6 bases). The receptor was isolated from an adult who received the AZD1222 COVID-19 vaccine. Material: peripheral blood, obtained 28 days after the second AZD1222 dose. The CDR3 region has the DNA TGTGCCAGCAGCGTCGGGGGTCAAACCAGCACAGATACGCAGTATTTT. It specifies CASSVGGQTSTDTQYF.